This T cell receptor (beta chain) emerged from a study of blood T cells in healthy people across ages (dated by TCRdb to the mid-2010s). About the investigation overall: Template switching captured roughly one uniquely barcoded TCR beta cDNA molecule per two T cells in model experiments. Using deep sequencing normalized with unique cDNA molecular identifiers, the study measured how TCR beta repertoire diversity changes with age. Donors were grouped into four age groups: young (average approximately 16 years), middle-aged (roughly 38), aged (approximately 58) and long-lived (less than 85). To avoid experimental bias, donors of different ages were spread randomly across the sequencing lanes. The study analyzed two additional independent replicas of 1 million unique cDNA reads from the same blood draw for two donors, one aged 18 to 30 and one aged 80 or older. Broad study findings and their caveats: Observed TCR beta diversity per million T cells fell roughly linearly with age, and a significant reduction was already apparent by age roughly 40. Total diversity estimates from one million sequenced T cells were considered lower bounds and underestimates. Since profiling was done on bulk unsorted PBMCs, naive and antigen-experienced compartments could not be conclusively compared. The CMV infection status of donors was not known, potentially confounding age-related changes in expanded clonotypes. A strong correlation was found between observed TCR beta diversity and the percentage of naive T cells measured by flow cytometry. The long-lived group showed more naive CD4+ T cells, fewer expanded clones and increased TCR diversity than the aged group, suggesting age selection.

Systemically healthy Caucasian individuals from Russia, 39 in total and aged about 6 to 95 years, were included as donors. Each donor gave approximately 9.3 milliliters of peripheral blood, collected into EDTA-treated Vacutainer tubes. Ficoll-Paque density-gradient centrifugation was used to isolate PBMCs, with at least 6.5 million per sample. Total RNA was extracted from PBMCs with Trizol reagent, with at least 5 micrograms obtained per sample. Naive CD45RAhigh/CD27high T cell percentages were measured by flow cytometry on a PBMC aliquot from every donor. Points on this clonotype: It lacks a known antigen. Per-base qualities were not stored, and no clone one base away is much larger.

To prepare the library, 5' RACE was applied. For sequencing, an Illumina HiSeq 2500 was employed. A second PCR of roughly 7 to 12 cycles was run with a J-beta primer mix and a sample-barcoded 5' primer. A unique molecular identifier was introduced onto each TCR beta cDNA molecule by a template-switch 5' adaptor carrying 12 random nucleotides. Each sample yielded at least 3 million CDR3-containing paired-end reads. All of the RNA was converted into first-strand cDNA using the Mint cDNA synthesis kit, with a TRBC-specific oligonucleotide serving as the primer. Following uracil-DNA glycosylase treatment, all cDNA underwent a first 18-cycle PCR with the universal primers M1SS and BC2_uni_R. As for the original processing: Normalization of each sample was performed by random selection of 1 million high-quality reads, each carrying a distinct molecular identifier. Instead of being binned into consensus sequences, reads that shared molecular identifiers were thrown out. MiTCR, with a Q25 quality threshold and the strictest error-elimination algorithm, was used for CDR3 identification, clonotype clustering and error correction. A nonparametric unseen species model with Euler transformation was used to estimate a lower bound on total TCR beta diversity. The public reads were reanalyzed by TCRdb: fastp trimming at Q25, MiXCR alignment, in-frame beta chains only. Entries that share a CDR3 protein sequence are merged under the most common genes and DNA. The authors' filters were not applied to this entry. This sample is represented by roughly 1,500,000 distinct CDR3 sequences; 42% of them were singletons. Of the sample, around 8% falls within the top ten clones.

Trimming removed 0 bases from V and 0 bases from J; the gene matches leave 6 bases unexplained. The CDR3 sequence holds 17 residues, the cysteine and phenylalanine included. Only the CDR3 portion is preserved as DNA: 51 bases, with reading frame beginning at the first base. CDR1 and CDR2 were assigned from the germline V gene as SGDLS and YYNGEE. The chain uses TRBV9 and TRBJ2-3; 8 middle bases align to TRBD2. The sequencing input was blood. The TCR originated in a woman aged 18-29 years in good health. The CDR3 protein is CASSVEAAGASTDTQYF. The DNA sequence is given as TGTGCCAGCAGCGTAGAGGCAGCGGGGGCAAGCACAGATACGCAGTATTTT. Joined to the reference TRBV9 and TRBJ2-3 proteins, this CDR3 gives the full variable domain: DSGVTQTPKHLITATGQRVTLRCSPRSGDLSVYWYQQSLDQGLQFLIQYYNGEERAKGNILERFSAQQFPDLHSELNLSSLELGDSALYFCASSVEAAGASTDTQYFGPGTRLTVL.